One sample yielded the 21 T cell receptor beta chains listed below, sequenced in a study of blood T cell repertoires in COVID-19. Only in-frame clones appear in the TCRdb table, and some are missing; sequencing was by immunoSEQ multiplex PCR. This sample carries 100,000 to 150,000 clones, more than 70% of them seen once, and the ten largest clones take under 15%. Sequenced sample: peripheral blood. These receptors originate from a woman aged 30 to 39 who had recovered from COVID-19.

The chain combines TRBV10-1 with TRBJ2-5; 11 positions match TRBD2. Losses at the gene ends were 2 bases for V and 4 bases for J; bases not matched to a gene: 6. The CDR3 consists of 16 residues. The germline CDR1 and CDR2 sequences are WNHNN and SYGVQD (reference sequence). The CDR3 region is CASSETSGRGGETQYF. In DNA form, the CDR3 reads TGCGCCAGCAGTGAGACTAGCGGGAGAGGTGGAGAGACCCAGTACTTC.

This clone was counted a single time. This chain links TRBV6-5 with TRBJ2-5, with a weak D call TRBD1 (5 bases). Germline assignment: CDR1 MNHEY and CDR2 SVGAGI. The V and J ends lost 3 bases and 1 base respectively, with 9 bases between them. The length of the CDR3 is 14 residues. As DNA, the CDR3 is TGTGCCAGCAGTTATCGGCAGGGCCAAGAGACCCAGTACTTC. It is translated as CASSYRQGQETQYF.

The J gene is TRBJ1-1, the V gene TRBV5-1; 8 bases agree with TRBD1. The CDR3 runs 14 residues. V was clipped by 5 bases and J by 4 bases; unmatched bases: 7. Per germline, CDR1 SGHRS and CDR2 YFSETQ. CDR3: CASSSGGGSTEAFF. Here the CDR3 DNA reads TGCGCCAGCAGTTCAGGGGGCGGAAGCACTGAAGCTTTCTTT.

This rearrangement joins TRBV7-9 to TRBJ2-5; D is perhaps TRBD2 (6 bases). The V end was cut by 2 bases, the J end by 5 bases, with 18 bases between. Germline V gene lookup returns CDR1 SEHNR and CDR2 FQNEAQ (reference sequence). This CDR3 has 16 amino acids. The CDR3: CASSLSGWASRETQYF. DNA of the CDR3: TGTGCCAGCAGCTTAAGCGGGTGGGCATCTCGGGAGACCCAGTACTTC.

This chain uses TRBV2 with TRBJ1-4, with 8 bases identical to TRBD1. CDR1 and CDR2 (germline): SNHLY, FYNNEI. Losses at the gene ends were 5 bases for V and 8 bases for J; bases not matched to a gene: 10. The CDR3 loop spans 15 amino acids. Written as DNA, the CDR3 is TGTGCCAGCAGTCTACAGACAGGGGTAAAGGAAAAACTGTTTTTT. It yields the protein CASSLQTGVKEKLFF.

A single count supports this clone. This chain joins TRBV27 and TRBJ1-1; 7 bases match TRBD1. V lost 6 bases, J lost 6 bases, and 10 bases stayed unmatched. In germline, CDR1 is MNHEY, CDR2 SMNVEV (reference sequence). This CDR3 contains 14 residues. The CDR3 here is CASREDRRESEAFF. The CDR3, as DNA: TGTGCCAGCAGAGAGGACAGGCGTGAATCTGAAGCTTTCTTT.

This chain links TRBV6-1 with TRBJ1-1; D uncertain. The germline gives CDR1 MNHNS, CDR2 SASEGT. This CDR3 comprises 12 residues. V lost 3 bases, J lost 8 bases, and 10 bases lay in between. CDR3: CASSDREPEAFF. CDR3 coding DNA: TGTGCCAGCAGTGACCGGGAGCCCGAAGCTTTCTTT.

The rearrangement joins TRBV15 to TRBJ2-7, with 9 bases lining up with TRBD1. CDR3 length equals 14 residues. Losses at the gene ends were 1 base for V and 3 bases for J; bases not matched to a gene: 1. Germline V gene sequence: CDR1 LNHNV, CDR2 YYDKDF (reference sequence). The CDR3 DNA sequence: TGTGCCACCAGCAGAGCGACAGGGGGCTACGAGCAGTACTTC. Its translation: CATSRATGGYEQYF.

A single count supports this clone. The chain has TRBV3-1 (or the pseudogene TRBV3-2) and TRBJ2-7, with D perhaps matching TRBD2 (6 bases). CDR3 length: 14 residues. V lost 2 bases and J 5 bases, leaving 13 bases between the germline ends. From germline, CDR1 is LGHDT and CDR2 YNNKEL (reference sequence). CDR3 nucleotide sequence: TGTGCCAGCAGCCAAAGAGGGGAGGCCAACGAGCAGTACTTC. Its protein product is CASSQRGEANEQYF.

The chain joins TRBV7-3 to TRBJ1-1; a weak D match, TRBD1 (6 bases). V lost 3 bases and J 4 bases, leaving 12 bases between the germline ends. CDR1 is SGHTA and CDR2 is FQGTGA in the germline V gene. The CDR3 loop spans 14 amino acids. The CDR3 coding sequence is TGTGCCAGCAGCTTTGCAGGGGTGGGCACTGAAGCTTTCTTT. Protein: CASSFAGVGTEAFF.

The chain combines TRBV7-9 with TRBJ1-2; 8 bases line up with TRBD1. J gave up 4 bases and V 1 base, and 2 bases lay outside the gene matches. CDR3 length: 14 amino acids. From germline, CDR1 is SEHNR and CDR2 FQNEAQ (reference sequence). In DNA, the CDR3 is TGTGCCAGCAGCTTAGGGCAGGGGGCCTATGGCTACACCTTC. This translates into CASSLGQGAYGYTF.

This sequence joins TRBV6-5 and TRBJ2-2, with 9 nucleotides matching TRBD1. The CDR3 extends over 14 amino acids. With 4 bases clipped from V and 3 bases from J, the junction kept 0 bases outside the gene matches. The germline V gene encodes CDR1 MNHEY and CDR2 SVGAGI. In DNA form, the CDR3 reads TGTGCCAGCAGTTGGACAGGGGACACCGGGGAGCTGTTTTTT. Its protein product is CASSWTGDTGELFF.

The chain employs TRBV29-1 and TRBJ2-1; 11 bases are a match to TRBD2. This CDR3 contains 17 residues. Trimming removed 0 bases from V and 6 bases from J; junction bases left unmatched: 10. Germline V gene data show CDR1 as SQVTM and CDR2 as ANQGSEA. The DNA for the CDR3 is TGCAGCGTTGAAGATAGTATTAGCGGGAGGGCCACCAATGAGCAGTTCTTC. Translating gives CSVEDSISGRATNEQFF.

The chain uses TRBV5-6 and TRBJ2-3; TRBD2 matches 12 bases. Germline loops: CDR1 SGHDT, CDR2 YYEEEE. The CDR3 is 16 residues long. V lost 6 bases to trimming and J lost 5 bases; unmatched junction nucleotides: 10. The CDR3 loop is CASTGTSGRSEDTQYF. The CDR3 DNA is TGTGCCAGCACAGGAACTAGCGGGAGGTCTGAAGATACGCAGTATTTT.

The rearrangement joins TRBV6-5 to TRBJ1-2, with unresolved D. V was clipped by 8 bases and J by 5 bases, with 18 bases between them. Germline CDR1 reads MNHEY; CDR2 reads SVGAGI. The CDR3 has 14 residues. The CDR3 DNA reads TGTGCCAGCGTTATTGCGGCTGCGGGATATGGCTACACCTTC. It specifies CASVIAAAGYGYTF.

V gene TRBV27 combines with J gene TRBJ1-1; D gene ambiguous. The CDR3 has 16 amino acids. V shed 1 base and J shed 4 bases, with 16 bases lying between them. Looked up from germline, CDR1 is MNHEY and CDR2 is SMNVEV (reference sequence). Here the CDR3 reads CASSLFSGVEGTEAFF. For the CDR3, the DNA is TGTGCCAGCAGTTTATTCTCAGGCGTAGAAGGCACTGAAGCTTTCTTT.

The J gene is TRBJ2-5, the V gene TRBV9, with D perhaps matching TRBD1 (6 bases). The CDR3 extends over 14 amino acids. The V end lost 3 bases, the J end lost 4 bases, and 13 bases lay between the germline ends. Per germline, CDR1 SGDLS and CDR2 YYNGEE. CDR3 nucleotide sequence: TGTGCCAGCAGCGCACAGGGTCCTGGAGAGACCCAGTACTTC. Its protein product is CASSAQGPGETQYF. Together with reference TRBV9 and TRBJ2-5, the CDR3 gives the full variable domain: DSGVTQTPKHLITATGQRVTLRCSPRSGDLSVYWYQQSLDQGLQFLIQYYNGEERAKGNILERFSAQQFPDLHSELNLSSLELGDSALYFCASSAQGPGETQYFGPGTRLLVL.

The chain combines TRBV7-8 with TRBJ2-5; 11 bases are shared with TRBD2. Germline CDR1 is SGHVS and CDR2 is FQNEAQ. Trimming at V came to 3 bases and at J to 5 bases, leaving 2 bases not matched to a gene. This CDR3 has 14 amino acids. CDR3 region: CASSFSGGAETQYF. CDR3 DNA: TGTGCCAGCAGCTTTAGCGGGGGGGCTGAGACCCAGTACTTC.

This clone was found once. The CDR3 sequence is CARRRGTGGNTGELFF. The CDR3 nucleotides read TGTGCCAGAAGAAGAGGGACAGGGGGCAACACCGGGGAGCTGTTTTTT. The chain carries TRBV5-3 and TRBJ2-2; 12 bases fit TRBD1. TRBV5-3 is given ORF status, its function remaining uncertain. This CDR3 has 16 residues. Trimming removed 5 bases from V and 2 bases from J; junction bases left unmatched: 4.

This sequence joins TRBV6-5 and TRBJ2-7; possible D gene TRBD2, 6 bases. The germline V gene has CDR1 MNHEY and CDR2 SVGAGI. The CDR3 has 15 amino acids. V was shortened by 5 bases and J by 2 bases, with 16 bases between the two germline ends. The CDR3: CASSPLGSGPYEQYF. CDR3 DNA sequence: TGTGCCAGCAGTCCCCTGGGTAGCGGTCCCTACGAGCAGTACTTC.

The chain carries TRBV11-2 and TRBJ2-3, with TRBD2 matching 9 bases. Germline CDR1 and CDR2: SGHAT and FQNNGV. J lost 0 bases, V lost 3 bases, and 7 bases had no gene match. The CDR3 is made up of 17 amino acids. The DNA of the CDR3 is TGTGCCAGCAGCTTTCCTCTAGCGGGGATGAGCACAGATACGCAGTATTTT. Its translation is CASSFPLAGMSTDTQYF.